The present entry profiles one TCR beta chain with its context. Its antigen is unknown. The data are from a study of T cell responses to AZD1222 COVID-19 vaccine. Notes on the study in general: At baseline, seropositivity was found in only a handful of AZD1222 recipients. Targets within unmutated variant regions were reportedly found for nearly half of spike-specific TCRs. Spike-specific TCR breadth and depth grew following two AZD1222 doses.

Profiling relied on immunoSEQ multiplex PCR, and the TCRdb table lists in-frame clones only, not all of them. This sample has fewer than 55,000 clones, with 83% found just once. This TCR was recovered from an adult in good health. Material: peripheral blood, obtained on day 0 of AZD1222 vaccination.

CDR3 nucleotide sequence: TGCGCCAGCAGGTCCGGACAGCCGATACCGAACACCGGGGAGCTGTTTTTT. Protein sequence: CASRSGQPIPNTGELFF. The gene calls are TRBV5-1 and TRBJ2-2; a possible D gene is TRBD1 (6 bases). Trimming took off 5 bases at V and 0 bases at J, with 17 bases between the two ends. This CDR3 comprises 17 residues. CDR1 and CDR2 (germline): SGHRS, YFSETQ.